Listed here are 32 T cell receptor beta chains from one sample, sequenced in a study of cytomegalovirus exposure and HLA in healthy donors (dated by TCRdb to about 2017). The library was made by the immunoSEQ multiplex PCR assay. TCRdb's version of the immuneACCESS table is confined to in-frame rearrangements and falls short of the full clone set. An unresolved V gene accounts for under half of the shortfall where checked; the remainder is of unknown origin. This sample has 45,000 or so clones in its table, and 90% to 95% of those were observed once. Together, the top ten hold around 2.1% of the sample. Sequencing input: PBMCs. These receptors were obtained from a woman aged 18 to 35 in good health and CMV-seronegative.

V and J are TRBV19 and TRBJ2-5; 8 bases match TRBD2. V trimming: 5 bases; J trimming: 5 bases; junction bases outside the gene matches: 7. The CDR3 covers 14 residues. Germline V gene data show CDR1 as LNHDA and CDR2 as SQIVND (reference sequence). CDR3 protein: CASSQGRGEETQYF. In nucleotides, the CDR3 is TGTGCCAGTAGTCAGGGGCGGGGGGAGGAGACCCAGTACTTC.

CDR3 region: CASSYSVGRAYEQYF. CDR3 DNA sequence: TGTGCCAGCAGTTACTCCGTCGGGCGGGCCTACGAGCAGTACTTC. The chain is built from TRBV6-6 and TRBJ2-7; D is perhaps TRBD2 (5 bases). Trimming left V 0 bases short and J 2 bases short, with 11 bases between. CDR3 length equals 15 residues. Germline loops: CDR1 MNHNY, CDR2 SVGAGI (reference sequence).

This chain joins TRBV19 and TRBJ2-3, with a possible D match to TRBD1 (5 bases). Germline CDR1 and CDR2: LNHDA and SQIVND (reference sequence). The CDR3 totals 16 residues. Trimming left V 3 bases short and J 0 bases short, with 13 bases between. CDR3 sequence reads: CASSMDTQSSTDTQYF. CDR3 nucleotide sequence: TGTGCCAGTAGTATGGACACACAATCTAGCACAGATACGCAGTATTTT.

This chain joins TRBV4-1 and TRBJ2-1; 11 bases match TRBD2. The CDR3 is made up of 16 amino acids. Germline trimming cut 1 base from V and 10 bases from J; bases unmatched to any gene: 9. CDR1 MGHRA and CDR2 YSYEKL come from the germline V gene. The CDR3 here is CASSQGSSGGLLEQFF. The CDR3 coding sequence is TGCGCCAGCAGCCAAGGGTCTAGCGGGGGGTTACTGGAGCAGTTCTTC.

J is TRBJ1-5 and V is TRBV6-6, with D perhaps TRBD1 (6 bases). The germline V gene has CDR1 MNHNY and CDR2 SVGAGI (reference sequence). The CDR3 length is 15 residues. Trimming left V 7 bases short and J 2 bases short, with 15 bases between. The CDR3 coding sequence is TGTGCCAGCATAGCAACAGGGTGGGGCAATCAGCCCCAGCATTTT. This encodes CASIATGWGNQPQHF.

J is TRBJ2-2 and V is TRBV27; D remains unclear. Germline-derived CDR1 and CDR2 are MNHEY and SMNVEV (reference sequence). This CDR3 region has 13 residues. Trimming pared 4 bases from V and 1 base from J, leaving 4 bases between. As DNA, the CDR3 is TGTGCCAGCAGTTACGGGAACACCGGGGAGCTGTTTTTT. Encoded protein: CASSYGNTGELFF.

Written as DNA, the CDR3 is TGTGCCAGCAGTGACAGCGGTTGGGGCAATCAGCCCCAGCATTTT. Translated: CASSDSGWGNQPQHF. The V and J genes are TRBV6-1 and TRBJ1-5; D remains unclear. This CDR3 has 15 residues. V dropped 3 bases and J dropped 2 bases, with 11 bases sitting between them. Germline CDR1 is MNHNS and CDR2 is SASEGT.

This sequence joins TRBV28 and TRBJ1-3; the match to TRBD1 covers 8 bases. The germline V gene has CDR1 MDHEN and CDR2 SYDVKM. The CDR3 sequence is 15 residues long. V was pared by 6 bases and J by 4 bases, with 8 bases of the junction left unmatched. The CDR3 sequence: CASSRDRGSGNTIYF. The CDR3 DNA is TGTGCCAGCAGCCGCGACAGGGGTTCAGGAAACACCATATATTTT.

This clone was seen just once. This chain connects TRBV11-2 to TRBJ2-4; 10 bases are shared with TRBD2. Germline trimming cut 1 base from V and 7 bases from J; bases unmatched to any gene: 4. CDR3 size: 15 residues. CDR1 is SGHAT, CDR2 FQNNGV, per germline. In DNA, the CDR3 is TGTGCCAGCAGCTTAGGTCTAGCGGGAGATAACATTCAGTACTTC. It codes for CASSLGLAGDNIQYF.

CDR3 coding DNA: TGTGCCAGCAGCCCACAGGGGGCGGGCGAGCAGTACTTC. Residues: CASSPQGAGEQYF. The genes are TRBV7-2 and TRBJ2-7, with 9 bases identical to TRBD1. CDR1 is SGHTA, CDR2 FQGNSA, per germline. The V and J ends lost 5 bases and 6 bases, in that order; junction bases with no gene match: 5. The CDR3 has 13 residues.

This clone showed up just once. V and J are TRBV15 and TRBJ2-3; no firm D call. The V gene's germline CDR1 is LNHNV and CDR2 YYDKDF (reference sequence). The CDR3 loop spans 13 amino acids. Trimming stripped 0 bases from V and 6 bases from J, with 7 bases between. CDR3 in amino acids: CATSRDLQDTQYF. CDR3 in DNA: TGTGCCACCAGCAGAGACCTCCAGGATACGCAGTATTTT.

This sequence joins TRBV7-2 and TRBJ2-7; D is possibly TRBD1 (6 bases). CDR1 and CDR2 from the germline V gene are SGHTA and FQGNSA. This CDR3 region has 13 residues. V was trimmed by 2 bases and J by 7 bases, leaving 12 bases between them. CDR3 loop: CASSLYQGWEQYF. CDR3 nucleotide sequence: TGTGCCAGCAGCTTATATCAGGGGTGGGAGCAGTACTTC.

The gene calls are TRBV7-9 and TRBJ2-1; the D gene is possibly TRBD1 (6 bases). Germline CDR1 SEHNR, CDR2 FQNEAQ (reference sequence). V was pared by 3 bases and J by 8 bases, with 11 bases between. The CDR3 is 13 amino acids. The CDR3 is CASSLTGLHEQFF. The CDR3 bases are TGTGCCAGCAGCTTGACAGGTCTCCATGAGCAGTTCTTC.

V gene TRBV29-1 combines with J gene TRBJ2-2, with D possibly TRBD2 on 7 matching bases. Trimming took off 8 bases at V and 6 bases at J, with 16 bases between the two ends. Germline V lookup: CDR1 SQVTM, CDR2 ANQGSEA. This CDR3 has 13 residues. The CDR3 region is CSPVGGAAGELFF. CDR3 bases: TGCAGCCCAGTGGGGGGGGCGGCCGGGGAGCTGTTTTTT.

This chain uses TRBV27 with TRBJ1-4; perhaps TRBD1 as D (6 bases). The CDR3 spans 22 residues. The germline gives CDR1 MNHEY, CDR2 SMNVEV (reference sequence). V gave up 5 bases and J gave up 0 bases, with 31 bases separating them. CDR3 protein: CASSPTAAPGIRGGPTNEKLFF. CDR3 nucleotides: TGTGCCAGCAGTCCGACCGCAGCCCCCGGGATAAGGGGGGGGCCAACTAATGAAAAACTGTTTTTT.

This chain connects TRBV13 to TRBJ2-7; TRBD2 aligns across 8 bases. Trimming cost V 4 bases and J 0 bases; bases outside gene matches: 8. CDR1 and CDR2 from the germline V gene are PRHDT and FYEKMQ (reference sequence). The CDR3 is 16 amino acids. The CDR3 loop is CASSSFSGDSSYEQYF. For the CDR3, the DNA is TGTGCCAGCAGCTCCTTTAGCGGGGATAGCTCCTACGAGCAGTACTTC.

The gene calls are TRBV14 and TRBJ1-5; possible D gene TRBD1, 5 bases. V lost 1 base and J 2 bases, leaving 12 bases between the germline ends. The CDR3 extends over 16 amino acids. Germline V CDR1 and CDR2: SGHDN, FVKESK. The CDR3 spells CASSQGEGDGNQPQHF. CDR3 DNA: TGTGCCAGCAGCCAAGGGGAAGGGGATGGCAATCAGCCCCAGCATTTT.

The chain recombines TRBV28 with TRBJ1-1; D is unclear. The CDR3 sequence is 12 residues long. Germline V gives CDR1 MDHEN, CDR2 SYDVKM. V was shortened by 6 bases and J by 6 bases, with 11 bases between the two germline ends. The CDR3 bases are TGTGCCAGCAGCCGCTGGGCACCTGAAGCTTTCTTT. As protein: CASSRWAPEAFF.

The chain is built from TRBV28 and TRBJ2-3, with D possibly TRBD1 on 7 matching bases. Trimming removed 10 bases from V and 3 bases from J, with 14 bases in between. CDR1 and CDR2 from the germline V gene are MDHEN and SYDVKM. This CDR3 comprises 13 residues. The CDR3 region is CAKGGQRTDTQYF. The CDR3 coding sequence is TGTGCCAAGGGGGGACAGAGAACAGATACGCAGTATTTT. Supplemented by reference TRBV28 and TRBJ2-3, the full variable domain reads DVKVTQSSRYLVKRTGEKVFLECVQDMDHENMFWYRQDPGLGLRLIYFSYDVKMKEKGDIPEGYSVSREKKERFSLILESASTNQTSMYLCAKGGQRTDTQYFGPGTRLTVL.

This sequence joins TRBV7-9 and TRBJ2-1, with 10 bases matching TRBD1. This CDR3 comprises 15 residues. The trim removed 5 bases at V and 3 bases at J, leaving 4 bases unmatched. CDR1 is SEHNR and CDR2 is FQNEAQ in the germline V gene (reference sequence). CDR3 nucleotide sequence: TGTGCCAGCAGCGGGGGACAGGGGAACTACAATGAGCAGTTCTTC. Translation: CASSGGQGNYNEQFF.

The gene calls are TRBV30 and TRBJ2-3; 12 bases are shared with TRBD2. V trimming: 1 base; J trimming: 3 bases; junction bases outside the gene matches: 8. The CDR3 sequence is 17 residues long. Germline V gives CDR1 GTSNPN, CDR2 SVGIG (reference sequence). Here the CDR3 DNA reads TGTGCCTGGAGTGGAGGCCTAGCGGGAGGGGGAACAGATACGCAGTATTTT. It translates to CAWSGGLAGGGTDTQYF. Full variable domain (outside the CDR3, taken from reference TRBV30 and TRBJ2-3): SQTIHQWPATLVQPVGSPLSLECTVEGTSNPNLYWYRQAAGRGLQLLFYSVGIGQISSEVPQNLSASRPQDRQFILSSKKLLLSDSGFYLCAWSGGLAGGGTDTQYFGPGTRLTVL.

The chain joins TRBV7-2 to TRBJ2-3; tentatively, D is TRBD1 (6 bases). This CDR3 is built from 15 residues. CDR1 and CDR2 (germline): SGHTA, FQGNSA. The V gene lost 6 bases and the J gene lost 2 bases, with 15 bases spanning the gap. In nucleotides, the CDR3 is TGTGCCAGCAGGCCGGGACAAAGGATCACAGATACGCAGTATTTT. Protein product: CASRPGQRITDTQYF.

The chain carries TRBV28 and TRBJ1-2, with 9 bases matching TRBD1. The length of the CDR3 is 13 residues. The germline CDR1 and CDR2 sequences are MDHEN and SYDVKM. J lost 7 bases, V lost 8 bases, and 8 bases had no gene match. CDR3 protein: CASSRGQGTGYTF. The CDR3 nucleotides are TGTGCCAGCTCGAGGGGACAGGGAACTGGCTACACCTTC.

This clone occurred once. The J gene is TRBJ1-2, the V gene TRBV28, with 7 bases lining up with TRBD1. The junction had 5 bases not matched to a gene; V was cut back by 5 bases and J by 8 bases. The CDR3 is made up of 12 amino acids. Looked up from germline, CDR1 is MDHEN and CDR2 is SYDVKM. The CDR3 here is CASSQGGRGYTF. The CDR3 DNA follows: TGTGCCAGCAGTCAAGGGGGCAGGGGCTACACCTTC.

The J gene is TRBJ1-2, the V gene TRBV5-6; TRBD1 agrees at 8 bases. There are 13 residues in the CDR3. CDR1 is SGHDT and CDR2 is YYEEEE in the germline V gene. J lost 5 bases, V lost 5 bases, and 5 bases had no gene match. The CDR3 nucleotides are TGTGCCAGCAGTTTACAGGGGGGATATGGCTACACCTTC. Translated, it gives CASSLQGGYGYTF.

J is TRBJ2-3 and V is TRBV5-4; 12 nucleotides agree with TRBD2. This CDR3 has 16 residues. Germline CDR1 SGHNT, CDR2 YYREEE (reference sequence). Trimming cost V 0 bases and J 6 bases; bases outside gene matches: 5. Here the CDR3 DNA reads TGTGCCAGCAGCTTGGCTAGCGGGGGGGCAGGCGATACGCAGTATTTT. It is translated as CASSLASGGAGDTQYF. Filled out from reference TRBV5-4 and TRBJ2-3, the complete variable domain reads ETGVTQSPTHLIKTRGQQVTLRCSSQSGHNTVSWYQQALGQGPQFIFQYYREEENGRGNFPPRFSGLQFPNYSSELNVNALELDDSALYLCASSLASGGAGDTQYFGPGTRLTVL.

In DNA form, the CDR3 reads TGCAGCGTTGAAGATCTGGCAGCTGGAAACACCATATATTTT. This encodes CSVEDLAAGNTIYF. This chain joins TRBV29-1 and TRBJ1-3; the D is unclear. With 0 bases removed from V and 2 bases from J, the gap between germline ends came to 8 bases. There are 14 residues in the CDR3. Germline V CDR1 and CDR2: SQVTM, ANQGSEA.

This chain uses TRBV28 with TRBJ2-3; 10 bases are shared with TRBD2. Germline V gene lookup returns CDR1 MDHEN and CDR2 SYDVKM. Germline trimming cut 5 bases from V and 2 bases from J; bases unmatched to any gene: 7. The CDR3 totals 16 residues. CDR3 DNA sequence: TGTGCCAGCAGTCTCACAGCGGGAGGGCTCACAGATACGCAGTATTTT. Encoded protein: CASSLTAGGLTDTQYF.

CDR3 nucleotides: TGTGCCAGCAGCTTAGGAGCCCATAGCACAGATACGCAGTATTTT. Its translation is CASSLGAHSTDTQYF. This chain uses TRBV7-6 with TRBJ2-3; D uncertain. CDR3 length: 15 amino acids. Trimming took 1 base from V and 0 from J, leaving 8 bases between them. Per the germline V gene, CDR1 is SGHVS and CDR2 is FNYEAQ. Full variable domain (rest looked up from reference TRBV7-6 and TRBJ2-3): GAGVSQSPRYKVTKRGQDVALRCDPISGHVSLYWYRQALGQGPEFLTYFNYEAQQDKSGLPNDRFSAERPEGSISTLTIQRTEQRDSAMYRCASSLGAHSTDTQYFGPGTRLTVL.

V is TRBV10-3 and J is TRBJ2-3; 7 bases are shared with TRBD2. The CDR3 runs to 17 residues. The J segment lost 5 bases and the V segment lost 0 bases, leaving 11 bases of the junction unmatched. Per germline, CDR1 ENHRY and CDR2 SYGVKD. CDR3 loop: CAISESSAGPGGDTQYF. In nucleotides, the CDR3 is TGTGCCATCAGTGAGTCGTCGGCGGGCCCGGGGGGAGATACGCAGTATTTT.

The chain has TRBV10-3 and TRBJ2-7; TRBD1 matches at 9 bases. Per the germline V gene, CDR1 is ENHRY and CDR2 is SYGVKD. CDR3 size: 14 residues. V was clipped by 5 bases and J by 5 bases; unmatched bases: 7. The CDR3 loop reads CAISTPGQGDEQYF. CDR3 DNA: TGTGCCATCAGTACCCCGGGACAGGGAGACGAGCAGTACTTC.

To note about this clone: Additional DNA sequences in this sample encode the identical CDR3. The V call is TRBV11-2, the J call TRBJ2-7; maybe TRBD2 (5 bases). This CDR3 has 14 residues. Germline loops: CDR1 SGHAT, CDR2 FQNNGV. Trimming left V 1 base short and J 2 bases short, with 9 bases between. CDR3 in DNA: TGTGCCAGCAGCTTAGGCGGGTCCACCTACGAGCAGTACTTC. It is translated as CASSLGGSTYEQYF. The full variable domain, with the rest looked up from reference TRBV11-2 and TRBJ2-7, is EAGVAQSPRYKIIEKRQSVAFWCNPISGHATLYWYQQILGQGPKLLIQFQNNGVVDDSQLPKDRFSAERLKGVDSTLKIQPAKLEDSAVYLCASSLGGSTYEQYFGPGTRLTVT.